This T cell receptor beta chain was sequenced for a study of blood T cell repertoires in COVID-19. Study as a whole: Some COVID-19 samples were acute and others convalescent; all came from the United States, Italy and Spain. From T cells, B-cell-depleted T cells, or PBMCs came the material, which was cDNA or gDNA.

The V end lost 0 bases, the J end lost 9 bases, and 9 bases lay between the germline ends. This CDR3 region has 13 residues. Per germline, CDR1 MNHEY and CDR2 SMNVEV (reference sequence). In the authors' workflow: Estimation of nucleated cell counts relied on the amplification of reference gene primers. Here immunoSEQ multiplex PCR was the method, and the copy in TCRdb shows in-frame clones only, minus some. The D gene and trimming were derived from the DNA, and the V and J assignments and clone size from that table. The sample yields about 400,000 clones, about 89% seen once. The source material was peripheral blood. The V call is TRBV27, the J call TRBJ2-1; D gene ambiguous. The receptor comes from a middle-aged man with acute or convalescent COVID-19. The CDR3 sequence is CASSLSRSTEQFF. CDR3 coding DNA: TGTGCCAGCAGTTTATCGCGATCCACTGAGCAGTTCTTC.